A single sample is the source of the 12 T cell receptor beta chains below, sequenced in a study of blood T cell repertoires in COVID-19 (dated by TCRdb to 2018 to 2021). Library construction relied on the immunoSEQ multiplex PCR assay. Drawn from immuneACCESS, this table holds only the in-frame rearrangements with V and J called that TCRdb kept. Clones are partly lost; checked studies trace under half to an unresolved V gene and leave the rest unexplained. The sample table records tens of thousands of clones; roughly 83% of these occur just once. The ten largest clones represent roughly 50% of the sample. The sequenced sample consisted of peripheral blood. The receptors shown here come from a man in his sixties or seventies with acute or convalescent COVID-19.

The table lists this clone with a few counts. CDR3 DNA sequence: TGCGCCAGCAGCCATTTGGTGAATCGGGGGAGGGGAGAAGAAAAACTGTTTTTT. Translated, it gives CASSHLVNRGRGEEKLFF. This rearrangement joins TRBV4-3 to TRBJ1-4, with D perhaps matching TRBD1 (5 bases). The CDR3 sequence is 18 residues long. Germline CDR1 LGHNA, CDR2 YSLEER. Trimming removed 3 bases at V and 8 bases at J, with 25 bases between.

The chain combines TRBV19 with TRBJ1-2; the D is unclear. CDR3 length: 12 amino acids. The V end lost 11 bases, the J end lost 6 bases, and 16 bases lay between the germline ends. Germline assignment: CDR1 LNHDA and CDR2 SQIVND (reference sequence). CDR3 residues: CASGGPQDGYTF. CDR3 in DNA: TGTGCCTCCGGCGGGCCTCAGGATGGCTACACCTTC.

The V gene is TRBV19, the J gene TRBJ1-5, with 7 bases fitting TRBD1. In germline, CDR1 is LNHDA, CDR2 SQIVND (reference sequence). The CDR3 loop spans 16 amino acids. The junction had 5 bases not matched to a gene; V was cut back by 2 bases and J by 1 base. CDR3 nucleotide sequence: TGTGCCAGTAGTATACGGGACAGCCCCAGCAATCAGCCCCAGCATTTT. Amino acid sequence: CASSIRDSPSNQPQHF.

CDR3: CAWTVGGTGTF. In DNA, the CDR3 is TGTGCCTGGACGGTCGGGGGGACAGGGACCTTC. The rearrangement joins TRBV30 to TRBJ1-2, with TRBD1 identical over 9 bases. The germline CDR1 and CDR2 sequences are GTSNPN and SVGIG (reference sequence). The junction had 8 bases not matched to a gene; V was cut back by 4 bases and J by 14 bases. The CDR3 has 11 residues.

The chain joins TRBV11-3 to TRBJ2-1; D not certain. CDR3 length equals 13 residues. Trimming stripped 4 bases from V and 5 bases from J, with 9 bases between. Looked up from germline, CDR1 is SGHNT and CDR2 is YENEEA. In DNA, the CDR3 is TGTGCCAGCAGCTCCACGGTCCACAATGAGCAGTTCTTC. This translates into CASSSTVHNEQFF.

The V gene is TRBV28, the J gene TRBJ2-7; D may be TRBD1 (6 bases). V was cut by 2 bases and J by 3 bases, with 17 bases left in between. CDR1 and CDR2 from the germline V gene are MDHEN and SYDVKM. The CDR3 loop spans 16 amino acids. The CDR3 DNA sequence: TGTGCCAGCAGTTTAGCAAACAGGGTGGGTCGCTACGAGCAGTACTTC. Encoded protein: CASSLANRVGRYEQYF.

CDR3 in DNA: TGTGCCAGCAGTTTAGGTGGGACAATCACCGGTGGCTACACCTTC. It yields the protein CASSLGGTITGGYTF. The V call is TRBV28, the J call TRBJ1-2, with D tentatively TRBD1 (6 bases). Trimming shortened V by 2 bases and J by 7 bases, and 17 bases separated the two germline ends. Germline V gene lookup returns CDR1 MDHEN and CDR2 SYDVKM. This CDR3 spans 15 amino acids.

This chain joins TRBV7-2 and TRBJ2-2; D uncertain. Germline V gives CDR1 SGHTA, CDR2 FQGNSA. This CDR3 region has 15 residues. The V end was cut by 1 base, the J end by 6 bases, with 12 bases between. The CDR3: CASSLGGLAAGELFF. The CDR3 DNA reads TGTGCCAGCAGCTTAGGCGGTCTGGCGGCCGGGGAGCTGTTTTTT.

Written as DNA, the CDR3 is TGTGCCAGCAGTCCCTCCCAGGGGTTCAACTATGGCTACACCTTC. This codes for CASSPSQGFNYGYTF. The chain employs TRBV28 and TRBJ1-2, with D possibly TRBD1 on 6 matching bases. Trimming took off 5 bases at V and 2 bases at J, with 15 bases between the two ends. CDR1 MDHEN and CDR2 SYDVKM come from the germline V gene. The CDR3 spans 15 residues.

J is TRBJ2-5 and V is TRBV5-5; 7 positions agree with TRBD2. V shed 1 base and J 5 bases; nucleotides not matched to a gene: 11. Germline CDR1 reads SGHKS; CDR2 reads YYEKEE (reference sequence). The CDR3 runs to 16 residues. The CDR3 DNA sequence: TGTGCCAGCAGCTTGTTTTATACCAGGGAGGGCGAGACCCAGTACTTC. Translated, it gives CASSLFYTREGETQYF.

This clone occurred once. For the CDR3, the DNA is TGCAGCGTTGAACCCCAACGGAGCTCCTACAATGAGCAGTTCTTC. Encoded protein: CSVEPQRSSYNEQFF. The gene calls are TRBV29-1 and TRBJ2-1, with D uncertain. This CDR3 is 15 amino acids long. Trimming pared 2 bases from V and 0 bases from J, leaving 11 bases between. Germline loops: CDR1 SQVTM, CDR2 ANQGSEA.

The V call is TRBV5-1, the J call TRBJ1-1, with TRBD1 identical over 8 bases. The CDR3 loop spans 12 amino acids. Germline CDR1 reads SGHRS; CDR2 reads YFSETQ. With V trimmed by 3 bases and J by 8 bases, 3 bases remained unmatched. CDR3: CASSSQGVEAFF. The CDR3 DNA reads TGCGCCAGCAGCTCACAGGGGGTAGAAGCTTTCTTT.